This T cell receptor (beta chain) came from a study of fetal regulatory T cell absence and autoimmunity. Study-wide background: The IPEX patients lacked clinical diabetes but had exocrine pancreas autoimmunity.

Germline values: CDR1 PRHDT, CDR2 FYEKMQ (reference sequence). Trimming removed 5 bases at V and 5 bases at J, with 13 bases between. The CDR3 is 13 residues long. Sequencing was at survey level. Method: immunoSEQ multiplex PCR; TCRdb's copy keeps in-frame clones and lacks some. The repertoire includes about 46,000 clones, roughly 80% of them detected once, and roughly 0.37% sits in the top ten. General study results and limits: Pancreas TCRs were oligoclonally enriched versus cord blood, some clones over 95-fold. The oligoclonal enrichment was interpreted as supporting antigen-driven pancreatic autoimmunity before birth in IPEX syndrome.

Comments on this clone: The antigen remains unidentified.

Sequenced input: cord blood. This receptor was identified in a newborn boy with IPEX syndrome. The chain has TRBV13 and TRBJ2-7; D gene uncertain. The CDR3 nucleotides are TGTGCCAGCAGCCTCGCCTCGTCGAACGAGCAGTACTTC. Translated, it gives CASSLASSNEQYF. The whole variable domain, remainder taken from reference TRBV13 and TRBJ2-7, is AAGVIQSPRHLIKEKRETATLKCYPIPRHDTVYWYQQGPGQDPQFLISFYEKMQSDKGSIPDRFSAQQFSDYHSELNMSSLELGDSALYFCASSLASSNEQYFGPGTRLTVT.